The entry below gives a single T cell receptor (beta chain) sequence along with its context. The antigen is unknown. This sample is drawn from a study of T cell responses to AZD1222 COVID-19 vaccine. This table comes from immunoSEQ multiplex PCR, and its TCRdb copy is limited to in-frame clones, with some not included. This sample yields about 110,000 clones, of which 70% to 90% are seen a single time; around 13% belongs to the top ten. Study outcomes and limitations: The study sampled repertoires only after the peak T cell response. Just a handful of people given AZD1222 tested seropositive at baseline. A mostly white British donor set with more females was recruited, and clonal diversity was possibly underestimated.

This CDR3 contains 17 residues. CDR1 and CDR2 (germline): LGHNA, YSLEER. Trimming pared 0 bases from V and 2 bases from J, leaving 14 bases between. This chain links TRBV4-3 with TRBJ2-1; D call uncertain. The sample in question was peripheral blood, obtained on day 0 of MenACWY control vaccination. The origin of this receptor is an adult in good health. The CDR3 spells CASSQDWSAGPYNEQFF. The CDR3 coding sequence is TGCGCCAGCAGCCAAGATTGGTCTGCCGGCCCCTACAATGAGCAGTTCTTC.